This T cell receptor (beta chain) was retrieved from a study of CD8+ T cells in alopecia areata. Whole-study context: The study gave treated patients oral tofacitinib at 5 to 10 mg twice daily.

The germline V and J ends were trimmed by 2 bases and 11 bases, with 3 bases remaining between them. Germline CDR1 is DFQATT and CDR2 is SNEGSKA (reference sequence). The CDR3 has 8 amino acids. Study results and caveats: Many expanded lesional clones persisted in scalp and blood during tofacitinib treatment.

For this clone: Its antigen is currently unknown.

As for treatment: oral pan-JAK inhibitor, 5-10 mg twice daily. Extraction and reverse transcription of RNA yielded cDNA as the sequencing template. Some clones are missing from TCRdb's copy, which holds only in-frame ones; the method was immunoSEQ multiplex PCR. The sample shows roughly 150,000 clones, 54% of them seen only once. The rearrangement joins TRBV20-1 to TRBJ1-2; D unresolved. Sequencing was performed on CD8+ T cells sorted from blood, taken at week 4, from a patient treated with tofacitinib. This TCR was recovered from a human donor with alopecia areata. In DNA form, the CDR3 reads TGCAGTGCTAGACCGTACACCTTC. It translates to CSARPYTF.